This is a list of T cell receptor beta chains from one sample in a study of vaccination and CD4 T cells after COVID-19. TCRdb used MiXCR to reprocess the PCR reads, holding one entry per CDR3 protein. The sample consists of a few thousand distinct CDR3 sequences, around 24% of them appearing once. Their antigens remain unidentified. The sample taken for sequencing was CD4+ T cells from blood, cultured in vitro. Receptors were obtained from a human donor who had recovered from COVID-19. Each CDR3 is given with its conserved first and last residue. D genes are given only for firm matches. Clone size is stated in some rows and not others, as once, few, many or a class when expanded.

len: 14; v_gene: TRBV12-3/TRBV12-4; d_gene: NA; j_gene: TRBJ2-7; abundance: NA; CDR3nt: TGTGCCAGCAGTTTCTCGGGGTCCCGGGTCGAGCAGTACTTC; CDR3aa: CASSFSGSRVEQYF
len: 18; v_gene: TRBV23-1; d_gene: NA; j_gene: TRBJ1-2; abundance: few; CDR3nt: TGCGCCAGCAGTCACCCGGGGACGGGGAAACTTTCCCTCTATGGCTACACCTTC; CDR3aa: CASSHPGTGKLSLYGYTF
len: 13; v_gene: TRBV12-5; d_gene: NA; j_gene: TRBJ2-5; abundance: NA; CDR3nt: TGTGCTAGCCGGGGAGGCGCAGAAGAGACCCAGTACTTC; CDR3aa: CASRGGAEETQYF
len: 11; v_gene: TRBV6-1; d_gene: NA; j_gene: TRBJ1-5; abundance: few; CDR3nt: TGTGCCAGCACCTCGGGTGAGCCCCAGCATTTT; CDR3aa: CASTSGEPQHF
len: 12; v_gene: TRBV29-1; d_gene: NA; j_gene: TRBJ1-2; abundance: NA; CDR3nt: TGCAGCGCCGCCGGGGATACCCCTGGCTACACCTTC; CDR3aa: CSAAGDTPGYTF
len: 13; v_gene: TRBV2; d_gene: NA; j_gene: TRBJ1-2; abundance: NA; CDR3nt: TGTGCCAGCAGTGACAGGGCCCTCTATGGCTACACCTTC; CDR3aa: CASSDRALYGYTF
len: 17; v_gene: TRBV5-1; d_gene: TRBD2; j_gene: TRBJ2-7; abundance: NA; CDR3nt: TGCGCCAGCAGCTTAGCGGCGGGGGGCTATTCATCCTACGAGCAGTACTTC; CDR3aa: CASSLAAGGYSSYEQYF
len: 15; v_gene: TRBV27; d_gene: NA; j_gene: TRBJ2-5; abundance: hyperexpanded; CDR3nt: TGTGCCAGCAGTTTATCCACGGGGGCGTTGGAGACCCAGTACTTC; CDR3aa: CASSLSTGALETQYF
len: 16; v_gene: TRBV18; d_gene: NA; j_gene: TRBJ1-1; abundance: few; CDR3nt: TGTGCCAGCTCACCACCGGCAGGGGTCGGAGTGTCTGAAGCTTTCTTT; CDR3aa: CASSPPAGVGVSEAFF
len: 15; v_gene: TRBV20-1; d_gene: TRBD1; j_gene: TRBJ2-3; abundance: medium-sized; CDR3nt: TGCAGTGCCCTATCCAGGACAGGGCTCACAGATACGCAGTATTTT; CDR3aa: CSALSRTGLTDTQYF
len: 15; v_gene: TRBV2; d_gene: TRBD1; j_gene: TRBJ1-2; abundance: medium-sized; CDR3nt: TGTGCCAGCAGTTTTACTGACAGGGTGGGCTATGGCTACACCTTC; CDR3aa: CASSFTDRVGYGYTF